This T cell receptor (beta chain) appears in the sequencing data of a study of blood T cell repertoires in COVID-19 (dated by TCRdb to 2019 to 2021). Describing the broader study: Samples from collaborators originated in the United States, Italy and Spain and spanned both the acute and convalescent phases of COVID-19. The repertoires were made available in a free public database intended to serve as a resource for research on the immune response to SARS-CoV-2. The dataset comprised deeply sampled blood TCRbeta repertoires from subjects exposed to, actively infected with, or recovered from COVID-19. Where HLA class I and class II types were available, the types were taken from metadata supplied by the sample provider, not from assay-based typing. The material from the prospective study consisted of cDNA or gDNA derived from T cells, B-cell-depleted T cells, or PBMCs. The sample metadata nearly always contained a de-identified subject ID, COVID-19 status, age in years and sex. The samples were drawn from two sources: the first 160 participants of the ongoing ImmuneRACE study, and 1,200 or so subjects contributed by 6 global collaborators. Broader findings and caveats from the paper: Clinical and demographic metadata were provided uncurated, with the amount varying by source and participant.

Germline trimming: 4 bases from V, 5 bases from J; junction bases outside gene matches: 6. The germline V gene (reference sequence) yields SGHKS for CDR1 and YYEKEE for CDR2. Including cysteine and phenylalanine, the CDR3 has 13 amino acids. The retained sequence is limited to the CDR3, 39 bases, with the frame set at the first base. Each collaborating institution followed its own protocols to collect whole blood in K2EDTA tubes. For TCRbeta analysis, collaborators shipped samples in one of three forms: frozen whole blood, isolated PBMCs, or DNA extracted from either of those sample types. With respect to this clone: Its target antigen remains unknown. No per-base quality is available; no much larger clone lies one base away.

The immunoSEQ Assay, a bias-controlled multiplex PCR, was used to amplify TCRbeta CDR3 regions from genomic DNA. Per the authors' processing: Within the assay, amplification of reference gene primers was used to estimate how many nucleated cells each sample contained. Sequence reads were collapsed and filtered to measure the absolute abundance of every unique TCRbeta CDR3 rearrangement. For each sample, productive Simpson clonality was calculated by taking the square root of Simpson's diversity index across productive rearrangements. TCRdb took this table from immuneACCESS and kept in-frame rearrangements with V and J called. Such tables lack part of the clones; where checked against another copy, unresolved V genes explain under half of the gap, and the rest is unexplained. V and J calls and clone size are copied from that table; D and trimming were computed from the DNA. This sample comprises hundreds of thousands of clones, approximately 80% of them detected only once. Roughly 10% of the sample goes to the ten largest clones.

Sequencing was performed on peripheral blood. The TCR was taken from an elderly man with acute or convalescent COVID-19. The chain uses TRBV5-5 and TRBJ2-7, with 7 bases aligning to TRBD1. CDR3 region: CASSKTGYDEQYF. The nucleotide sequence reads TGTGCCAGCAGCAAGACAGGGTACGACGAGCAGTACTTC.